These 7 T cell receptor beta chains came from one sample sequenced in a study of patients and donors after allogeneic stem cell transplantation. TCRdb independently ran MiXCR on the RT-PCR reads; one entry per CDR3 protein. The profile covers hundreds of thousands of distinct CDR3 sequences, with more than 15% appearing a single time and around 7.9% taken by the ten largest. Sequences were obtained from blood, either unsorted or a sorted T cell fraction (not recorded which). Receptors originate from a human donor who was either an allogeneic HSCT recipient or a stem cell or donor lymphocyte infusion donor (not recorded which). It is not recorded whose cells these are; they may come from a transplant donor.

The J gene is TRBJ1-1, the V gene TRBV14; D gene unclear. V dropped 1 base and J dropped 1 base, with 10 bases sitting between them. The length of the CDR3 is 15 residues. Germline V gene data show CDR1 as SGHDN and CDR2 as FVKESK. The CDR3, as DNA: TGTGCCAGCAGCCAAGCGGTAGACGGGAACACTGAAGCTTTCTTT. Translated: CASSQAVDGNTEAFF.

The genes are TRBV7-8 and TRBJ1-2; 11 nucleotides match TRBD1. CDR1 SGHVS and CDR2 FQNEAQ come from the germline V gene. The CDR3 spans 15 residues. With 5 bases clipped from V and 11 bases from J, the junction kept 13 bases outside the gene matches. The CDR3 is CASSPSPVDRGHYTF. CDR3 nucleotide sequence: TGTGCCAGCAGCCCCTCTCCTGTGGACAGGGGGCATTACACCTTC.

The sample holds a few counts of this clonotype. The junction departs from germline at one end; a sequencing error may be responsible. J is TRBJ2-7 and V is TRBV11-3; D perhaps matches TRBD1 (5 bases). The CDR3 runs to 13 residues. Germline CDR1 is SGHNT and CDR2 is YENEEA. The CDR3 here is CASSKGSYSNFDF. CDR3 coding DNA: TGTGCCAGCAGCAAGGGGTCGTACAGCAACTTTGACTTC.

This chain joins TRBV5-4 and TRBJ2-7; D is possibly TRBD2 (5 bases). Trimming stripped 0 bases from V and 7 bases from J, with 14 bases between. This CDR3 has 14 amino acids. Germline CDR1 SGHNT, CDR2 YYREEE (reference sequence). DNA of the CDR3: TGTGCCAGCAGCTTGGCGCGGGCTAATGGAGAGCAGTACTTC. It translates to CASSLARANGEQYF. The full variable domain, in which reference TRBV5-4 and TRBJ2-7 provide the parts outside the CDR3, is ETGVTQSPTHLIKTRGQQVTLRCSSQSGHNTVSWYQQALGQGPQFIFQYYREEENGRGNFPPRFSGLQFPNYSSELNVNALELDDSALYLCASSLARANGEQYFGPGTRLTVT.

This clonotype was detected many times. The chain couples TRBV4-3 to TRBJ1-2; D ambiguous. V was pared by 1 base and J by 2 bases, with 8 bases between. Germline CDR1 reads LGHNA; CDR2 reads YSLEER. This CDR3 is 14 amino acids long. CDR3 residues: CASSQVGGNYGYTF. CDR3 nucleotides: TGCGCCAGCAGCCAAGTAGGCGGCAACTATGGCTACACCTTC.

This clonotype has a count of ten or more. The rearrangement links TRBV29-1 to TRBJ2-7; unclear D gene. Germline CDR1 and CDR2: SQVTM and ANQGSEA. The CDR3 is 12 residues long. V lost 1 base, J lost 5 bases, and 9 bases lay in between. CDR3 in amino acids: CSVEGGTNEQYF. Written as DNA, the CDR3 is TGCAGCGTTGAAGGGGGTACGAACGAGCAGTACTTC.

CDR3 DNA: TGCAGTGCTCTAGGGACTAGCACGGAGACCCAGTACTTC. Amino acids: CSALGTSTETQYF. The V gene is TRBV20-1, the J gene TRBJ2-5; 9 bases match TRBD2. The V gene end was trimmed by 5 bases and the J gene end by 5 bases; junction bases not matched to a gene: 6. The germline V gene encodes CDR1 DFQATT and CDR2 SNEGSKA (reference sequence). This CDR3 contains 13 residues.